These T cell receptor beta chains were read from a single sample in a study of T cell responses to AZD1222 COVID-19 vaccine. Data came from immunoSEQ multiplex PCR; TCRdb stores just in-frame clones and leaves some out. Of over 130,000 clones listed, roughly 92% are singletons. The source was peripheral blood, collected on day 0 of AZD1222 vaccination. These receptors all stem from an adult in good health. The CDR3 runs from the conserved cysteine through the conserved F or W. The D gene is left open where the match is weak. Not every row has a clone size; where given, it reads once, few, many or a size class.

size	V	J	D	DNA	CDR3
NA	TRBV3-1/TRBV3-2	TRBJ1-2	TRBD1	TGTGCCAGCAGGTCACAGGGGGCGCAGAGCTACACCTTC	CASRSQGAQSYTF
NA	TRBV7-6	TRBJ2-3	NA	TGTGCCAGCAGCTCACTAACAGATACGCAGTATTTT	CASSSLTDTQYF
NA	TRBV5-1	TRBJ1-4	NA	TGCGCCAGCAGCCCGCAGGGTGCCCGCAATGAAAAACTGTTTTTT	CASSPQGARNEKLFF
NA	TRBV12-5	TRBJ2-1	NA	TGTGCTAGTGGTTTATACAACTACAATGAGCAGTTCTTC	CASGLYNYNEQFF
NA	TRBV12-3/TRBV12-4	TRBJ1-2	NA	TGTGCCAGCAGTTTGGCAGGTGACTATGGCTACACCTTC	CASSLAGDYGYTF
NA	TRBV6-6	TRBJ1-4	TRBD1	TGTGCCAGCAGTCGAGGGGACAGCCTCTCAGGTGAAAAACTGTTTTTT	CASSRGDSLSGEKLFF
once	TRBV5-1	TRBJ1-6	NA	TGCGCCAGCAGCTTGGGGACAGCTTTTAATTCACCCCTCCACTTT	CASSLGTAFNSPLHF
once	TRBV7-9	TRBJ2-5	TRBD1	TGTGCCAGCAATGAAGGACAGGTCTGGGGAGAGACCCAGTACTTC	CASNEGQVWGETQYF
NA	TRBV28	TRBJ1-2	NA	TGTGCCAGCAGGCCCCCGACAGTAACTACGTTAGGTCTTTATGGCTACACCTTC	CASRPPTVTTLGLYGYTF
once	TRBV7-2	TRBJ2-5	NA	TGTGCCAGCAGCTACCATTCGGAGACCCAGTACTTC	CASSYHSETQYF
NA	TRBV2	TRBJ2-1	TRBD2	TGTGCCAGCAGTTGGACTAGCGGGGGGGTAAACAATGAGCAGTTCTTC	CASSWTSGGVNNEQFF
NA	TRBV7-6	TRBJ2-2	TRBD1	TGTGCCAGCAGCTGGGGACAGGGGAGAACCGGGGAGCTGTTTTTT	CASSWGQGRTGELFF
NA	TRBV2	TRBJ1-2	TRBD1	TGTGCCAGCAGTGGGGACAGGGGCGAAGGCTACACCTTC	CASSGDRGEGYTF
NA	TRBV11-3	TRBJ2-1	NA	TGTGCCAGCAGCTTAGCCCTCGTTGACAATGAGCAGTTCTTC	CASSLALVDNEQFF